These T cell receptor beta chains were read from a single sample in a study of beta chain features in type 1 diabetes. Sequenced by immunoSEQ multiplex PCR; TCRdb stores in-frame clones only, minus some. The sample includes around 280,000 clones, under 8.5% of them seen just once. The sequencing sample was made of central memory CD4+ T cells from blood. Receptor source: a woman aged 18-29 years in good health. CDR3s include the opening cysteine and the closing phenylalanine or tryptophan. The D gene is left open where the match is weak. The size of a clone is reported for some rows only, either as once, few or many, or as a class for expanded clones.

TRBD1 TRBJ1-1 TRBV18 few CASSPGQGKRRTEAFF TGTGCCAGCTCACCGGGACAGGGGAAGCGAAGGACTGAAGCTTTCTTT
- TRBJ1-4 TRBV29-1 few CSVKEGATNEKLFF TGCAGCGTGAAAGAGGGAGCAACTAATGAAAAACTGTTTTTT
- TRBJ1-2 TRBV18 - CASSPDRGPYGYTF TGTGCCAGCTCACCGGACCGGGGGCCCTATGGCTACACCTTC
TRBD1 TRBJ1-1 TRBV5-4 few CASSFGTGDAEAFF TGTGCCAGCAGCTTCGGGACAGGGGACGCTGAAGCTTTCTTT
- TRBJ2-6 TRBV15 few CATSRDLGNSGANVLTF TGTGCCACCAGCAGAGATCTAGGGAACTCTGGGGCCAACGTCCTGACTTTC
TRBD2 TRBJ2-3 TRBV4-3 few CASSQDLAGGRYTQYF TGCGCCAGCAGCCAAGATTTGGCGGGAGGGAGGTATACGCAGTATTTT
- TRBJ2-3 TRBV2 - CASSGPGGYSTDTQYF TGTGCCAGCAGTGGCCCCGGTGGATATAGCACAGATACGCAGTATTTT
- TRBJ2-5 TRBV14 few CASSQPQGLETQYF TGTGCCAGCAGCCAACCACAGGGATTGGAGACCCAGTACTTC
- TRBJ2-1 TRBV28 few CASALGPRINEQFF TGTGCCAGCGCACTGGGACCGAGAATTAATGAGCAGTTCTTC
TRBD2 TRBJ2-5 TRBV19 few CASSTGLAETQYF TGTGCCAGTAGCACGGGACTAGCGGAGACCCAGTACTTC
TRBD1 TRBJ1-1 TRBV18 many CASSPGTGNMNTEAFF TGTGCCAGCTCACCGGGGACAGGAAATATGAACACTGAAGCTTTCTTT
- TRBJ2-5 TRBV5-1 - CASSLVGTQYF TGCGCCAGCAGCTTGGTGGGGACCCAGTACTTC
- TRBJ2-3 TRBV7-2 few CASSLEGGGFDTQYF TGTGCCAGCAGCTTAGAGGGAGGAGGATTTGATACGCAGTATTTT
- TRBJ1-1 TRBV7-9 few CASSLRGSSTEAFF TGTGCCAGCAGCTTAAGGGGCAGCTCCACTGAAGCTTTCTTT
- TRBJ1-6 TRBV28 few CASTFRRAWSPLHF TGTGCCAGCACCTTTAGGAGGGCCTGGTCACCCCTCCACTTT
TRBD2 TRBJ2-6 TRBV15 - CATSREGTTGANVLTF TGTGCCACCAGCAGAGAAGGGACTACTGGGGCCAACGTCCTGACTTTC
- TRBJ1-5 TRBV2 - CASRTYSNQPQHF TGTGCCAGCAGGACGTACAGCAATCAGCCCCAGCATTTT
TRBD2 TRBJ2-3 TRBV11-1 few CASSPYSGTTDTQYF TGTGCCAGCAGCCCGTATAGCGGGACCACAGATACGCAGTATTTT
- TRBJ1-5 TRBV30 - CAWSKAGWDQPQHF TGTGCCTGGAGTAAGGCAGGGTGGGATCAGCCCCAGCATTTT
TRBD1 TRBJ1-6 TRBV7-2 - CASSSMGQQLHF TGTGCCAGCAGCTCAATGGGACAGCAACTCCACTTT
- TRBJ2-5 TRBV7-3 - CASSLRRGSQETQYF TGTGCCAGCAGCTTAAGGAGGGGATCCCAAGAGACCCAGTACTTC
- TRBJ2-6 TRBV27 few CASSAWSSGANVLTF TGTGCCAGCAGTGCATGGAGCTCTGGGGCCAACGTCCTGACTTTC
- TRBJ1-3 TRBV7-8 few CASELGSGNTIYF TGTGCCAGCGAGCTCGGCTCTGGAAACACCATATATTTT
- TRBJ2-6 TRBV27 - CASSTIEGVSGANVLTF TGTGCCAGCAGTACGATAGAGGGGGTCTCTGGGGCCAACGTCCTGACTTTC